This is a list of T cell receptor beta chains from one sample in a study of OX40 agonist ivuxolimab in advanced cancers. The protocol was immunoSEQ multiplex PCR, while the TCRdb copy is restricted to in-frame clones and leaves out a portion. The sample lists around 140,000 clones; over 75% were seen once. The source was CD4+ or CD8+ T cells sorted from blood, collected in a trial of the OX40 agonist ivuxolimab. The receptor set was obtained from an adult with an advanced solid tumor such as melanoma, head and neck, liver or kidney cancer. The CDR3 runs from the conserved cysteine through the conserved F or W. Fields, in order: clone size, D gene, J gene, V gene, CDR3 DNA, CDR3 protein. A D gene is named only where the DNA matches it firmly. Not all rows give a size; the values are once, few, many and, for expanded clones, a class.

NA	NA	TRBJ1-5	TRBV5-1	TGCGCCAGCAGCTTGGGGGGAAGCGGCCAGCCCCAGCATTTT	CASSLGGSGQPQHF
once	TRBD2	TRBJ2-7	TRBV5-1	TGCGCCAGCAGCCCGGGTGGAGCGGGAGCTTGGTACGAGCAGTACTTC	CASSPGGAGAWYEQYF
NA	NA	TRBJ1-1	TRBV27	TGTGCCAGCAGGGGACTTCCAGGGTCAGGAGGCACTGAAGCTTTCTTT	CASRGLPGSGGTEAFF
NA	NA	TRBJ2-5	TRBV6-6	TGTGCCAGCAGTCCCCTCCCTAGCGATCAAGAGACCCAGTACTTC	CASSPLPSDQETQYF
NA	NA	TRBJ2-7	TRBV14	TGTGCCAGCAGCCAAGATGGTTACTACGAGCAGTACTTC	CASSQDGYYEQYF
NA	TRBD1	TRBJ2-2	TRBV19	TGTGCCAGTACCCGGACAGGGGGGAACACCGGGGAGCTGTTTTTT	CASTRTGGNTGELFF
NA	NA	TRBJ1-5	TRBV4-3	TGCGCCAGCAGCCAAGATCTGGGACAGCCCCAGCATTTT	CASSQDLGQPQHF
NA	NA	TRBJ1-5	TRBV18	TGTGCCAGCTCACCGGCAGGGCCCGACCCCAATCAGCCCCAGCATTTT	CASSPAGPDPNQPQHF
NA	NA	TRBJ2-7	TRBV14	TGTGCCAGCAGCCCCCCCCGGGCCCTCTCCTACGAGCAGTACTTC	CASSPPRALSYEQYF
NA	NA	TRBJ2-1	TRBV28	TGTGCCAGCACCCTTCAGGGCGGCTACAATGAGCAGTTCTTC	CASTLQGGYNEQFF
NA	TRBD2	TRBJ2-5	TRBV5-6	TGTGCCAGCAGCCTTTGGCCAGCGGGAGTCACAGAGACCCAGTACTTC	CASSLWPAGVTETQYF
NA	TRBD2	TRBJ2-3	TRBV5-4	TGTGCCAGCACCAGCCGGGCTAGCGGGGCTCTAGATACGCAGTATTTT	CASTSRASGALDTQYF
NA	NA	TRBJ1-2	TRBV19	TGTGCCAGTAATGCCGTGAACTATGGCTACACCTTC	CASNAVNYGYTF
NA	NA	TRBJ1-2	TRBV6-1	TGTGCCAGCAGTGAAGTGATGGTGAGCCTCTCCTATGGCTACACCTTC	CASSEVMVSLSYGYTF
once	NA	TRBJ2-7	TRBV5-4	TGTGCCAGCAGCTTAACGGCTAGCTCCGCCTACGAGCAGTACTTC	CASSLTASSAYEQYF
NA	TRBD2	TRBJ2-7	TRBV4-2	TGTGCCACCCGCCGTCTGCGGGAGACCCTTACTATCTACGAGCAGTACTTC	CATRRLRETLTIYEQYF
NA	NA	TRBJ2-5	TRBV18	TGTGCCAGCACGGACCAGGAGTACCAAGAGACCCAGTACTTC	CASTDQEYQETQYF
NA	TRBD1	TRBJ2-2	TRBV28	TGTGCCAGCAGTTTTTCCGGGACAGCCAACACCGGGGAGCTGTTTTTT	CASSFSGTANTGELFF
NA	NA	TRBJ2-7	TRBV6-6	TGTGCCAGCAGTTCTCCCAACACCTACGAGCAGTACTTC	CASSSPNTYEQYF
NA	NA	TRBJ2-3	TRBV9	TGTGCCAGCAGCGTATCTCGGGGGGATACGCAGTATTTT	CASSVSRGDTQYF
NA	TRBD1	TRBJ1-5	TRBV19	TGTGCCAGTACGGAGGACAGGGATAATAGCAATCAGCCCCAGCATTTT	CASTEDRDNSNQPQHF
NA	TRBD2	TRBJ2-7	TRBV7-3	TGTGCCAGCAGCTTAGGACCGGGACTAGCGGGAGGAGAGCAGTACTTC	CASSLGPGLAGGEQYF
NA	NA	TRBJ1-3	TRBV11-2	TGTGCCAGCAGCTTACGGTCTGGAAACACCATATATTTT	CASSLRSGNTIYF
NA	TRBD2	TRBJ2-1	TRBV18	TGTGCCAGCTCACCACAGACTAGCGGGAGTCCCAATGAGCAGTTCTTC	CASSPQTSGSPNEQFF
once	TRBD1	TRBJ2-2	TRBV19	TGTGCCAGTAGTATGAAGGGACAGTCGAACACCGGGGAGCTGTTTTTT	CASSMKGQSNTGELFF
NA	TRBD1	TRBJ2-7	TRBV28	TGTGCCAGCAGTTCTGGGACAGGGGGCCCCTACGAGCAGTACTTC	CASSSGTGGPYEQYF
NA	TRBD1	TRBJ2-3	TRBV5-4	TGTGCCAGCAGCTCCCGGGACAGCCGCACAGATACGCAGTATTTT	CASSSRDSRTDTQYF
NA	NA	TRBJ2-2	TRBV10-1	TGCGCCAGCAGTGAGACGAGTGACACCGGGGAGCTGTTTTTT	CASSETSDTGELFF
NA	NA	TRBJ1-4	TRBV27	TGTGCCAGCAGTTCCCACCGAACTAATGAAAAACTGTTTTTT	CASSSHRTNEKLFF
NA	NA	TRBJ2-5	TRBV10-1	TGCGCCAGCAGTGAGGAGCAGGGGCCCCAAGAGACCCAGTACTTC	CASSEEQGPQETQYF
NA	NA	TRBJ1-5	TRBV6-6	TGTGCCAGCAGTGATGATCAGCCCCAGCATTTT	CASSDDQPQHF
NA	NA	TRBJ1-1	TRBV12-5	TGTGCTAGTGGCTCCGTCGGGGGTAACACTGAAGCTTTCTTT	CASGSVGGNTEAFF
NA	TRBD1	TRBJ2-7	TRBV29-1	TGCAGCGTCGCGAGACAGGGCGGCGAGCAGTACTTC	CSVARQGGEQYF
NA	TRBD1	TRBJ2-7	TRBV7-9	TGTGCCAGCAGCTTAGGAACCGGGACAGCCTCCTACGAGCAGTACTTC	CASSLGTGTASYEQYF
NA	TRBD2	TRBJ2-7	TRBV7-9	TGTGCCAGCAGCGATACCCGGGGGGGCCCCTACGAGCAGTACTTC	CASSDTRGGPYEQYF
NA	NA	TRBJ1-1	TRBV7-2	TGTGCCAGCAGCTTACAGGGGATTGAAGCTTTCTTT	CASSLQGIEAFF
NA	TRBD1	TRBJ1-2	TRBV5-6	TGTGCCAGCAGCTTGCGACAGGGGGAAGGCTACACCTTC	CASSLRQGEGYTF
NA	NA	TRBJ1-5	TRBV5-6	TGTGCCAGCAGCTTGGCCCGGGGGTTGCGCAATCAGCCCCAGCATTTT	CASSLARGLRNQPQHF
NA	TRBD1	TRBJ1-5	TRBV5-1	TGCGCCAGCAGCTGGACAGGTTTGAGCAATCAGCCCCAGCATTTT	CASSWTGLSNQPQHF
NA	TRBD2	TRBJ2-3	TRBV7-9	TGTGCCAGCAGCTTAGCGGGAGGGCCAACAGATACGCAGTATTTT	CASSLAGGPTDTQYF